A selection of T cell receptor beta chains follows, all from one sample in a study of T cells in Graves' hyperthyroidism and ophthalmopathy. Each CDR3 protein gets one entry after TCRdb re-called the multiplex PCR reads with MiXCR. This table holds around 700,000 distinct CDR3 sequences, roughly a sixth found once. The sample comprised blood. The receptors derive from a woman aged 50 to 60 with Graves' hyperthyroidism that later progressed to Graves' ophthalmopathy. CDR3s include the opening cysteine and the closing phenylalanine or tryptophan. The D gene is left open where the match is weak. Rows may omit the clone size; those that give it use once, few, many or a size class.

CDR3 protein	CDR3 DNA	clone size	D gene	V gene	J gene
CSAPWGQGDYGYTF	TGCAGTGCTCCGTGGGGACAGGGTGACTATGGCTACACCTTC	few	TRBD1	TRBV20-1	TRBJ1-2
CASSAGAGNSYNEQFF	TGTGCCAGCAGCGCGGGAGCGGGGAACTCCTACAATGAGCAGTTCTTC	-	TRBD2	TRBV9	TRBJ2-1
CASSKRADHNYGYTF	TGTGCCAGCAGCAAACGGGCTGATCATAACTATGGCTACACCTTC	-	-	TRBV9	TRBJ1-2
CASSYDRRSYNSPLHF	TGTGCCAGCAGTTACGACCGACGCTCCTATAATTCACCCCTCCACTTT	few	-	TRBV6-6	TRBJ1-6
CASSSSWQETQYF	TGTGCCAGCAGTTCCTCGTGGCAAGAGACCCAGTACTTC	-	-	TRBV28	TRBJ2-5
CASSHFRDSNEQFF	TGTGCCAGCAGCCACTTCCGGGACAGCAATGAGCAGTTCTTC	many	TRBD1	TRBV3-1	TRBJ2-1
CASSAGDQPQHF	TGTGCCAGCTCAGCAGGGGATCAGCCCCAGCATTTT	many	-	TRBV18	TRBJ1-5
CASSFGQTNTGELFF	TGTGCCAGCAGCTTTGGACAAACGAACACCGGGGAGCTGTTTTTT	few	-	TRBV7-6	TRBJ2-2
CSADRPNRATFYEQYF	TGCAGTGCTGACCGGCCCAATAGGGCTACTTTCTACGAGCAGTACTTC	few	-	TRBV20-1	TRBJ2-7
CSASGIASMSNQPQHF	TGCAGTGCCTCCGGGATCGCCTCGATGAGCAATCAGCCCCAGCATTTT	many	-	TRBV20-1	TRBJ1-5
CASSIGRGPEAFF	TGTGCCAGTAGTATTGGGAGGGGCCCTGAAGCTTTCTTT	few	-	TRBV19	TRBJ1-1
CASMVQGAYTEAFF	TGTGCCAGCATGGTTCAGGGGGCCTACACTGAAGCTTTCTTT	once	TRBD1	TRBV2	TRBJ1-1
CAWSVQLAGGSEQFF	TGTGCCTGGAGTGTACAACTAGCGGGGGGAAGTGAGCAGTTCTTC	many	TRBD2	TRBV30	TRBJ2-1
CASSLDVGYSYNSPLHF	TGCGCCAGCAGCTTGGATGTCGGATACTCCTATAATTCACCCCTCCACTTT	many	-	TRBV5-1	TRBJ1-6
CASSRDVLRGSYEQYF	TGTGCCAGCAGCAGGGACGTGCTAAGAGGATCCTACGAGCAGTACTTC	many	-	TRBV11-3	TRBJ2-7
CASSPGGADTQYF	TGTGCCAGCAGCCCCGGGGGGGCAGATACGCAGTATTTT	-	TRBD2	TRBV13	TRBJ2-3
CASIQTGSRSSPLHF	TGTGCCAGCATCCAGACAGGGAGTAGATCTTCACCCCTCCACTTT	-	TRBD1	TRBV6-1	TRBJ1-6
CASSYPGQGATEAFF	TGTGCCAGCAGCTACCCGGGACAGGGGGCGACTGAAGCTTTCTTT	-	TRBD1	TRBV7-8	TRBJ1-1
CASSPPGQGFYGYTF	TGTGCCAGCAGTCCTCCGGGACAGGGATTCTATGGCTACACCTTC	many	TRBD1	TRBV12-3/TRBV12-4	TRBJ1-2
CASSLGQPNSPLHF	TGTGCCAGCAGCTTGGGACAGCCGAATTCACCCCTCCACTTT	many	TRBD1	TRBV11-2	TRBJ1-6
CASSFTGEVQPQHF	TGTGCCAGCAGCTTCACAGGGGAAGTACAGCCCCAGCATTTT	many	TRBD1	TRBV7-9	TRBJ1-5
CASIQGSYSPLHF	TGTGCCAGCATACAGGGGAGTTATTCACCCCTCCACTTT	many	TRBD1	TRBV2	TRBJ1-6
CASSQLSVAFF	TGTGCCAGCAGCCAATTATCTGTAGCTTTCTTT	-	-	TRBV3-1	TRBJ1-1
CATLGQRNTEAFF	TGTGCCACCCTGGGACAACGGAACACTGAAGCTTTCTTT	-	-	TRBV10-3	TRBJ1-1
CASLRLLGASTGELFF	TGTGCCAGCCTTAGGCTTTTGGGAGCCAGCACCGGGGAGCTGTTTTTT	-	-	TRBV19	TRBJ2-2
CASALTGGGYGYTF	TGTGCCAGCGCATTAACAGGGGGCGGATATGGCTACACCTTC	few	TRBD1	TRBV7-9	TRBJ1-2
CASSENRGHTEAFF	TGTGCCAGCAGCGAAAACAGGGGGCACACTGAAGCTTTCTTT	few	TRBD1	TRBV27	TRBJ1-1
CASSVESLGRGGPADTQYF	TGTGCCAGCAGCGTAGAATCTCTGGGGCGGGGGGGCCCTGCAGATACGCAGTATTTT	-	TRBD2	TRBV9	TRBJ2-3
CAISEQSLEDEAFF	TGTGCCATCAGTGAGCAGTCCCTGGAGGATGAAGCTTTCTTT	few	-	TRBV10-3	TRBJ1-1
CAWSPRGVSGYTF	TGTGCCTGGAGCCCCCGGGGAGTATCGGGCTACACCTTC	many	-	TRBV30	TRBJ1-2
CASSLGFRGEQFF	TGTGCCAGCAGCTTAGGTTTTCGGGGGGAGCAGTTCTTC	-	-	TRBV7-6	TRBJ2-1
CASSAPTGVGYTF	TGTGCCAGCAGCGCCCCGACAGGGGTTGGCTACACCTTC	few	TRBD1	TRBV7-9	TRBJ1-2
CASSQDALGYGYTF	TGTGCCAGCAGCCAAGATGCCCTCGGCTATGGCTACACCTTC	-	-	TRBV3-1	TRBJ1-2
CAWTIGPRGSTDTQYF	TGTGCCTGGACTATAGGGCCCAGGGGATCCACAGATACGCAGTATTTT	many	-	TRBV30	TRBJ2-3
CASSPPAGDETQYF	TGTGCCAGCTCACCACCGGCCGGGGACGAGACCCAGTACTTC	many	-	TRBV18	TRBJ2-5
CASSLGRGAPGTGELFF	TGTGCCAGCAGTTTAGGACGGGGGGCGCCGGGCACCGGGGAGCTGTTTTTT	many	-	TRBV12-3/TRBV12-4	TRBJ2-2
CSAWARIKETQYF	TGCAGTGCTTGGGCTAGGATAAAAGAGACCCAGTACTTC	few	-	TRBV20-1	TRBJ2-5
CASSLTRSGYTF	TGTGCCAGCAGCTTAACCAGGAGTGGCTACACCTTC	-	-	TRBV11-3	TRBJ1-2
CASSYSRLSGGPYNEQFF	TGTGCCAGCAGTTACTCTCGCCTGAGCGGGGGGCCCTACAATGAGCAGTTCTTC	few	TRBD2	TRBV6-2/TRBV6-3	TRBJ2-1
CASRLAPRLDTEAFF	TGTGCCAGCAGGCTCGCACCTAGATTGGACACTGAAGCTTTCTTT	many	-	TRBV3-1	TRBJ1-1
CASSSRSITNYGYTF	TGTGCCAGTAGTAGCCGGAGCATAACGAACTATGGCTACACCTTC	few	-	TRBV19	TRBJ1-2
CASSYPTGAGETQYF	TGTGCCAGCAGCTACCCGACGGGGGCTGGAGAGACCCAGTACTTC	-	-	TRBV7-9	TRBJ2-5
CASSLFSSGQETQYF	TGTGCCAGCAGCTTATTCAGTAGCGGACAAGAGACCCAGTACTTC	many	-	TRBV7-3	TRBJ2-5
CASTTGEGANEQFF	TGTGCCAGCACTACAGGGGAAGGAGCCAATGAGCAGTTCTTC	many	TRBD1	TRBV2	TRBJ2-1
CSAEQGGTGELFF	TGCAGCGCGGAACAGGGAGGCACCGGGGAGCTGTTTTTT	few	-	TRBV29-1	TRBJ2-2
CASSLAGGKLFF	TGTGCCAGCAGCTTGGCCGGGGGGAAACTGTTTTTT	-	-	TRBV5-4	TRBJ1-4